A single sample is the source of the 5 T cell receptor beta chains below, sequenced in a study of blood T cell repertoires in COVID-19. Data came from immunoSEQ multiplex PCR; TCRdb stores just in-frame clones and leaves some out. The table records about 120,000 clones, about 85% of them present only once. Sample: peripheral blood. Receptors originate from a man between 60 and 75 years old with acute or convalescent COVID-19.

The chain links TRBV7-9 to TRBJ2-2, with D possibly being TRBD1 (6 bases). This CDR3 comprises 15 residues. Germline loops: CDR1 SEHNR, CDR2 FQNEAQ (reference sequence). The V end lost 4 bases, the J end lost 5 bases, and 14 bases lay between the germline ends. The DNA for the CDR3 is TGTGCCAGCAGCTCAACAGGGATGAATACCGGGGAGCTGTTTTTT. This gives the protein CASSSTGMNTGELFF.

The CDR3 DNA reads TGTGCCAGCAGTGACAGGGCAAATCAGCCCCAGCATTTT. Encoded protein: CASSDRANQPQHF. The chain joins TRBV27 to TRBJ1-5; 7 bases are a match to TRBD1. The CDR3 sequence is 13 residues long. The ends lost 5 bases at V and 4 bases at J; junction bases unmatched: 2. The germline CDR1 and CDR2 sequences are MNHEY and SMNVEV (reference sequence).

The V call is TRBV29-1, the J call TRBJ1-1; D possibly corresponds to TRBD1 (6 bases). Germline V gene lookup returns CDR1 SQVTM and CDR2 ANQGSEA. The CDR3 contains 12 residues. Trimming cost V 7 bases and J 7 bases, with 16 bases left between them. This CDR3 is CSGTAPALEAFF. In nucleotides, the CDR3 is TGCAGCGGGACAGCGCCGGCTCTTGAAGCTTTCTTT. Variable domain in full (rest from reference TRBV29-1 and TRBJ1-1): SAVISQKPSRDICQRGTSLTIQCQVDSQVTMMFWYRQQPGQSLTLIATANQGSEATYESGFVIDKFPISRPNLTFSTLTVSNMSPEDSSIYLCSGTAPALEAFFGQGTRLTVV.

This clone occurred many times. This chain joins TRBV15 and TRBJ2-7; 7 bases line up with TRBD1. J gave up 1 base and V 1 base, and 7 bases lay outside the gene matches. Germline assignment: CDR1 LNHNV and CDR2 YYDKDF (reference sequence). The CDR3 sequence is 16 residues long. CDR3 bases: TGTGCCACCAGCAGAGGTACAGGGGCAGGATCCTACGAGCAGTACTTC. It encodes CATSRGTGAGSYEQYF.

This chain joins TRBV7-2 and TRBJ1-4, with 8 bases matching TRBD1. Unmatched junction bases numbered 6, after V lost 5 bases and J lost 7 bases. The CDR3 length is 14 residues. Germline assignment: CDR1 SGHTA and CDR2 FQGNSA. The CDR3 is CASSPYRGSEKLFF. CDR3 nucleotide sequence: TGTGCCAGCAGCCCCTACAGGGGGTCTGAAAAACTGTTTTTT.